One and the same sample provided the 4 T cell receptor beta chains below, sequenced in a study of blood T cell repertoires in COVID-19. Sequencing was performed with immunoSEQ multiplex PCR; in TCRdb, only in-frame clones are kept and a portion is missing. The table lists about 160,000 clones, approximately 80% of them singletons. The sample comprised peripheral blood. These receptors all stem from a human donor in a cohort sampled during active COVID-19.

The CDR3 here is CASSESQPGNEKLFF. The DNA for the CDR3 is TGTGCCAGCAGTGAAAGTCAACCAGGTAATGAAAAACTGTTTTTT. The V gene is TRBV6-1, the J gene TRBJ1-4; D unresolved. The CDR3 consists of 15 residues. V shed 2 bases and J shed 4 bases, with 11 bases lying between them. Germline V lookup: CDR1 MNHNS, CDR2 SASEGT.

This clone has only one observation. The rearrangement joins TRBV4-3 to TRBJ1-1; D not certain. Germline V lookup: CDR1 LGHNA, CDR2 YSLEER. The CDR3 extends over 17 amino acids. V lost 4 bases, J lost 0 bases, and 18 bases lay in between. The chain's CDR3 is CASSPQPVGRLNTEAFF. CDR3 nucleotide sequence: TGCGCCAGCAGCCCGCAGCCCGTGGGCAGGTTGAACACTGAAGCTTTCTTT.

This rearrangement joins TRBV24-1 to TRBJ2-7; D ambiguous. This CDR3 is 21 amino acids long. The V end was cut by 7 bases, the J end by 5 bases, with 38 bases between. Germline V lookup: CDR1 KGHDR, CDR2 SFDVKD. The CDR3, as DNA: TGTGCCACCAGGACACCCCGCCTCTCGAACTCGTGCACTGAAACGGTCCACGAGCAGTACTTC. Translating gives CATRTPRLSNSCTETVHEQYF.

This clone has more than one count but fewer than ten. The CDR3 DNA reads as TGTGCCATCAACGAGGACATATTCAGCGGCTACACCTTC. Protein product: CAINEDIFSGYTF. The chain recombines TRBV10-3 with TRBJ1-2; D might be TRBD1 (5 bases). CDR1 and CDR2 (germline): ENHRY, SYGVKD. V lost 7 bases and J lost 8, with 17 bases in between. The length of the CDR3 is 13 residues.